These T cell receptor beta chains were read from a single sample in a study of T cell responses to AZD1222 COVID-19 vaccine. Using immunoSEQ multiplex PCR, the repertoire was profiled, and TCRdb retains in-frame clones only, with some absent. The sample gives 120,000 to 150,000 clones, around 90% of which show up once; around 1.6% is in the top ten. Sequences were derived from peripheral blood, sampled 28 days after the second AZD1222 dose. The receptors derive from an adult who received the AZD1222 COVID-19 vaccine. Both conserved end residues are part of each CDR3. Each record gives: D gene, clone size, V gene, J gene, CDR3 protein, CDR3 DNA. A D gene is named only where the DNA matches it firmly. Clone size is shown for a subset of rows, as once, few, many or a class of expanded clone.

D: NA; size: NA; V: TRBV21-1; J: TRBJ1-5; CDR3: CASSKTGGTCQPQHF; DNA: TGTGCCAGCAGCAAAACAGGGGGTACTTGTCAGCCCCAGCATTTT
D: NA; size: NA; V: TRBV6-5; J: TRBJ1-5; CDR3: CASRPPSSNQPQHF; DNA: TGTGCCAGCCGACCTCCATCTTCCAATCAGCCCCAGCATTTT
D: TRBD1; size: NA; V: TRBV3-1/TRBV3-2; J: TRBJ1-5; CDR3: CASSHGTGYNQPQHF; DNA: TGTGCCAGCAGCCACGGGACAGGGTACAATCAGCCCCAGCATTTT
D: TRBD1; size: NA; V: TRBV29-1; J: TRBJ1-4; CDR3: CSVDAGGEGEKLFF; DNA: TGCAGCGTTGACGCAGGGGGCGAGGGTGAAAAACTGTTTTTT
D: NA; size: NA; V: TRBV19; J: TRBJ2-3; CDR3: CASSSGLLTDTQYF; DNA: TGTGCCAGTAGTTCGGGACTTCTCACAGATACGCAGTATTTT
D: NA; size: NA; V: TRBV19; J: TRBJ2-5; CDR3: CASSIMETQYF; DNA: TGTGCCAGTAGTATAATGGAGACCCAGTACTTC
D: NA; size: NA; V: TRBV5-1; J: TRBJ1-1; CDR3: CASSLALRDPSDTEAFF; DNA: TGCGCCAGCAGCTTGGCGTTGCGGGATCCGTCGGACACTGAAGCTTTCTTT
D: NA; size: few; V: TRBV24-1; J: TRBJ2-5; CDR3: CATSDPDRYQETQYF; DNA: TGTGCCACCAGTGACCCCGACAGGTACCAAGAGACCCAGTACTTC
D: TRBD2; size: NA; V: TRBV6-4; J: TRBJ2-1; CDR3: CASSATSGRGNEQFF; DNA: TGTGCCAGCAGTGCCACTAGCGGGAGAGGTAATGAGCAGTTCTTC
D: NA; size: NA; V: TRBV5-1; J: TRBJ2-1; CDR3: CASSLVEGAYNEQFF; DNA: TGCGCCAGCAGCTTGGTGGAGGGGGCGTACAATGAGCAGTTCTTC
D: NA; size: once; V: TRBV7-2; J: TRBJ1-1; CDR3: CASSLADRRTEAFF; DNA: TGTGCCAGCAGCTTAGCCGACAGGAGGACTGAAGCTTTCTTT
D: TRBD1; size: NA; V: TRBV28; J: TRBJ2-7; CDR3: CASSRQGASYEQYF; DNA: TGTGCCAGCAGTCGACAGGGAGCCTCCTACGAGCAGTACTTC
D: TRBD2; size: few; V: TRBV7-8; J: TRBJ2-1; CDR3: CASSPSSAGVPYNEQFF; DNA: TGTGCCAGCAGCCCCTCCTCAGCGGGAGTGCCCTACAATGAGCAGTTCTTC
D: TRBD1; size: NA; V: TRBV24-1; J: TRBJ2-3; CDR3: CATSDRRTGNTDTQYF; DNA: TGTGCCACCAGTGATAGAAGGACAGGGAACACAGATACGCAGTATTTT
D: NA; size: NA; V: TRBV13; J: TRBJ2-1; CDR3: CASSFNEQFF; DNA: TGTGCCAGCAGCTTCAATGAGCAGTTCTTC
D: NA; size: NA; V: TRBV7-9; J: TRBJ2-3; CDR3: CASSLALGGNTDTQYF; DNA: TGTGCCAGCAGCTTAGCCCTAGGGGGGAACACAGATACGCAGTATTTT
D: NA; size: NA; V: TRBV9; J: TRBJ2-7; CDR3: CASSVEPETDEQYF; DNA: TGTGCCAGCAGCGTAGAACCGGAGACTGACGAGCAGTACTTC